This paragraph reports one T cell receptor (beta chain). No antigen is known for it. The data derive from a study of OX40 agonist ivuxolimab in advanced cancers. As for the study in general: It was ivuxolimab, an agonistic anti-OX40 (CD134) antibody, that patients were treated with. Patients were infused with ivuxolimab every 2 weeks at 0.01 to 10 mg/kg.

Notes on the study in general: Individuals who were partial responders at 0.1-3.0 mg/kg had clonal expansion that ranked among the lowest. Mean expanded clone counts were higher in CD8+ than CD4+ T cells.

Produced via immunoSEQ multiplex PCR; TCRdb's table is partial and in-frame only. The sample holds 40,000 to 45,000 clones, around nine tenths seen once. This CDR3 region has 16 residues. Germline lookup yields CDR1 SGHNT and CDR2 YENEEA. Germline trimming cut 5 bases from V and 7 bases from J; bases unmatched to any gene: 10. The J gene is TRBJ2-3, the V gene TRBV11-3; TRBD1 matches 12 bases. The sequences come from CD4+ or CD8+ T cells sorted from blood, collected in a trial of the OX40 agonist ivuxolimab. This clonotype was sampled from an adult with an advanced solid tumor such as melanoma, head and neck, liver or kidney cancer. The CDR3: CASSLGGQGAVNTQYF. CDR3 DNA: TGTGCCAGCAGCCTAGGGGGACAGGGGGCCGTGAATACGCAGTATTTT.